This record looks at one T cell receptor (beta chain) sequence and its context. These data are taken from a study of cytomegalovirus exposure and HLA in healthy donors. Measured with immunoSEQ multiplex PCR; TCRdb has only the in-frame clones, and not every one. The table records 60,000 or so clones, under 95% of them present only once. Germline CDR1 and CDR2: LNHDA and SQIVND (reference sequence). The CDR3 is 14 amino acids. The V and J ends lost 6 bases and 6 bases, in that order; junction bases with no gene match: 9. The TCR originated in a man younger than 30 in good health and CMV-seronegative. The V gene is TRBV19, the J gene TRBJ2-7, with TRBD2 identical over 9 bases. Sequencing used PBMCs. As DNA, the CDR3 is TGTGCCAGTAGGAGAGCGGGAGGCGCCGCCGAGCAGTACTTC. This translates into CASRRAGGAAEQYF.